A single sample is the source of the 2 T cell receptor beta chains below, sequenced in a study. Treg sorting used a CD4+CD25+CD127-/low gate. Via MiXCR, TCRdb re-called the 5' RACE reads, giving one row per CDR3 protein. The repertoire holds about 10,000 distinct CDR3 sequences, under 50% seen once, with about 3% in the top ten. The sample comprised Tregs sorted from a lymph node. Receptor source: a female donor with breast cancer.

V is TRBV27 and J is TRBJ1-4; TRBD1 aligns across 9 bases. Trimming cost V 5 bases and J 4 bases; bases outside gene matches: 5. This CDR3 contains 15 residues. CDR1 MNHEY and CDR2 SMNVEV come from the germline V gene (reference sequence). The CDR3 DNA follows: TGTGCCAGCAGTCCCGACAGGGGGTTTAATGAAAAACTGTTTTTT. Translation: CASSPDRGFNEKLFF.

A remark on this clonotype: Its ends do not fully match the called genes, so a read error is possible. The gene calls are TRBV4-2 and TRBJ2-1; D gene ambiguous. Germline V CDR1 and CDR2: LGHNA, YNFKEQ. The CDR3 loop spans 15 amino acids. CDR3 DNA: TGCGCCAGCAGCCAAGTGGGAAGGATGGGCAATGAGCAGTTCTTC. It specifies CASSQVGRMGNEQFF.